Below are 30 T cell receptor beta chains sequenced from a single sample in a study of T cells in Graves' hyperthyroidism and ophthalmopathy. Amplification yielded TCR beta CDR3 regions, with RNA transcripts as the source. First-round RT-PCR of the TCR CDR3 relied on the HTBI primer set. TCRdb re-analysed the multiplex PCR reads in MiXCR, keeping a single row per CDR3 protein. The sample lists hundreds of thousands of distinct CDR3 sequences, 45% seen once, with more than 7% in the top ten. Sequencing input: peripheral blood or thyroid tissue (not recorded which). These receptors were collected from an adult man with Graves' disease, either hyperthyroidism or ophthalmopathy (not recorded which).

This clonotype was detected ten times or more. The gene calls are TRBV15 and TRBJ1-4; D ambiguous. Germline V gene lookup returns CDR1 LNHNV and CDR2 YYDKDF (reference sequence). Between the trimmed V and J ends, which lost 5 bases and 0 bases, there was a span of 10 bases. CDR3 size: 15 residues. The CDR3, as DNA: TGTGCCACCAGCTTCAGGCCTGCAACTAATGAAAAACTGTTTTTT. It codes for CATSFRPATNEKLFF.

In its sample, this clonotype was seen a few times. V usage is TRBV2 and J usage is TRBJ1-2, with TRBD1 identical over 8 bases. Per the germline V gene, CDR1 is SNHLY and CDR2 is FYNNEI. J was trimmed by 2 bases and V by 7 bases; bases with no gene match: 6. CDR3 length: 14 amino acids. The CDR3 sequence: CASTSDRENYGYTF. CDR3 in DNA: TGTGCCAGCACCTCGGACAGGGAGAACTATGGCTACACCTTC.

This sequence joins TRBV29-1 and TRBJ1-2; TRBD1 aligns across 8 bases. The CDR3 loop spans 14 amino acids. Looked up from germline, CDR1 is SQVTM and CDR2 is ANQGSEA. J lost 0 bases, V lost 6 bases, and 6 bases had no gene match. As DNA, the CDR3 is TGCAGCGTCGGGACAGGAGGCACTAACTATGGCTACACCTTC. As protein: CSVGTGGTNYGYTF.

This clonotype was found once. Since a much larger clone is just one base distant, this may be a read error. The V and J genes are TRBV24-1 and TRBJ1-2, with D uncertain. CDR3 length: 13 residues. Germline V lookup: CDR1 KGHDR, CDR2 SFDVKD. The CDR3 is CATHPGGNYGYAF. The CDR3, as DNA: TGTGCCACCCACCCAGGCGGCAACTATGGCTACGCCTTC.

The gene calls are TRBV7-2 and TRBJ2-6; 9 nucleotides agree with TRBD2. CDR1 and CDR2 from the germline V gene are SGHTA and FQGNSA. The CDR3 sequence is 14 residues long. The CDR3 sequence is CCSGRNSGANVLTF. The CDR3 DNA follows: TGTTGCAGCGGGAGGAACTCTGGGGCCAACGTCCTGACTTTC. The variable domain in full, completed from reference TRBV7-2 and TRBJ2-6, reads GAGVSQSPSNKVTEKGKDVELRCDPISGHTALYWYRQSLGQGLEFLIYFQGNSAPDKSGLPSDRFSAERTGGSVSTLTIQRTQQEDSAVYLCCSGRNSGANVLTFGAGSRLTVL.

The V gene is TRBV25-1, the J gene TRBJ1-2, with D perhaps TRBD1 (6 bases). V was cut by 5 bases and J by 7 bases, with 14 bases left in between. CDR3 length: 13 amino acids. Germline V CDR1 and CDR2: MGHDK, SYGVNS. DNA for the CDR3: TGTGCCAGCAGTTCCTCCCCAGGGGTTGGCTACACCTTC. This gives the protein CASSSSPGVGYTF.

The chain carries TRBV7-6 and TRBJ2-5; TRBD2 matches at 8 bases. Germline V gene data show CDR1 as SGHVS and CDR2 as FNYEAQ. J gave up 5 bases and V 7 bases, and 6 bases lay outside the gene matches. There are 13 residues in the CDR3. CDR3 nucleotide sequence: TGTGCCAGCACGCGGGGGGTCTGGGAGACCCAGTACTTC. Residues: CASTRGVWETQYF. The complete variable domain, with remaining parts taken from reference TRBV7-6 and TRBJ2-5, reads GAGVSQSPRYKVTKRGQDVALRCDPISGHVSLYWYRQALGQGPEFLTYFNYEAQQDKSGLPNDRFSAERPEGSISTLTIQRTEQRDSAMYRCASTRGVWETQYFGPGTRLLVL.

The table lists this clonotype with a few counts. The chain is built from TRBV20-1 and TRBJ2-7; maybe TRBD2 (6 bases). CDR1 is DFQATT, CDR2 SNEGSKA, per germline (reference sequence). The V end was cut by 3 bases, the J end by 0 bases, with 12 bases between. The CDR3 length is 14 residues. The CDR3 reads CSASQEGYSYEQYF. In nucleotides, the CDR3 is TGCAGTGCTAGCCAGGAGGGCTACTCCTACGAGCAGTACTTC.

At least ten counts were recorded for this clonotype. The chain joins TRBV7-2 to TRBJ2-7; TRBD2 matches 12 bases. Unmatched junction bases numbered 3, after V lost 5 bases and J lost 1 base. Per germline, CDR1 SGHTA and CDR2 FQGNSA. The CDR3 is 15 amino acids. CDR3 in amino acids: CASSTGLAGSYEQYF. The CDR3 DNA sequence: TGTGCCAGCAGCACGGGACTAGCGGGTTCCTACGAGCAGTACTTC.

This clonotype has more than one count but fewer than ten. The V and J genes are TRBV6-5 and TRBJ2-5; TRBD2 might be the D (6 bases). The V gene lost 4 bases and the J gene lost 1 base, with 13 bases spanning the gap. Looked up from germline, CDR1 is MNHEY and CDR2 is SVGAGI. This CDR3 is 15 amino acids long. The CDR3 loop is CASSLAGRSQETQYF. The CDR3 nucleotides are TGTGCCAGCAGTTTGGCGGGGAGGAGCCAAGAGACCCAGTACTTC.

Turning to this clonotype: The CDR3 does not end in the conserved phenylalanine or tryptophan, so this is likely a read error. The chain recombines TRBV11-3 with TRBJ1-1; possibly TRBD1 for D (5 bases). Trimming pared 1 base from V and 1 base from J, leaving 10 bases between. Germline V gives CDR1 SGHNT, CDR2 YENEEA. The CDR3 is 15 residues long. The CDR3 coding sequence is TGTGCCAGCAGCTTAGCTCTCGGGACGAACACTGAAGCTTTCTGT. Encoded protein: CASSLALGTNTEAFC.

This clonotype has only a few counts. The DNA of the CDR3 is TGTGCCAGCAGTCGGACATCGAACACTGAAGCTTTCTTT. Translating it yields CASSRTSNTEAFF. The V call is TRBV2, the J call TRBJ1-1; D possibly corresponds to TRBD1 (5 bases). V lost 5 bases and J lost 1, with 8 bases in between. The V gene's germline CDR1 is SNHLY and CDR2 FYNNEI. There are 13 residues in the CDR3. Using reference TRBV2 and TRBJ1-1 for the parts outside the CDR3, the full variable domain is EPEVTQTPSHQVTQMGQEVILRCVPISNHLYFYWYRQILGQKVEFLVSFYNNEISEKSEIFDDQFSVERPDGSNFTLKIRSTKLEDSAMYFCASSRTSNTEAFFGQGTRLTVV.

The chain couples TRBV11-1 to TRBJ2-3, with 7 nucleotides matching TRBD2. V was clipped by 5 bases and J by 0 bases; unmatched bases: 14. This CDR3 region has 18 residues. Germline assignment: CDR1 SGHAT and CDR2 FQDESV (reference sequence). CDR3 loop: CASSPLRRAGSSTDTQYF. The CDR3 DNA sequence: TGTGCCAGCAGCCCCCTGCGCCGAGCGGGGTCAAGCACAGATACGCAGTATTTT.

Note on this clonotype: The conserved phenylalanine or tryptophan normally closing the CDR3 is absent here, so this likely arose from a read error. The DNA is left out, because the CDR3 cannot be placed on it with certainty; the CDR3 is given as TCRdb lists it. V usage is TRBV10-3 and J usage is TRBJ1-1; the table assigns TRBD1, which was not confirmed against the DNA. The germline V gene encodes CDR1 ENHRY and CDR2 SYGVKD. The CDR3 length equals 8 residues, ends included. CDR3 sequence reads: CAIRSTGR.

This clonotype was recorded at least ten times. The chain has TRBV2 and TRBJ2-7; a possible D gene is TRBD2 (7 bases). Trimming removed 6 bases at V and 0 bases at J, with 15 bases between. This CDR3 contains 15 residues. Germline V gives CDR1 SNHLY, CDR2 FYNNEI. The CDR3 coding sequence is TGTGCCAGCAGATACGGCGGGGGCACCTCCTACGAGCAGTACTTC. This codes for CASRYGGGTSYEQYF.

In the case of this clonotype: This may stem from a read error, because a much larger clone lies one nucleotide away. The rearrangement uses TRBV11-2 and TRBJ1-1, with unresolved D. Trimming took 3 bases from V and 3 from J, leaving 11 bases between them. Germline V gene lookup returns CDR1 SGHAT and CDR2 FQNNGV. This CDR3 has 14 residues. The CDR3 region is CASSFPSMDTEAFF. The CDR3 DNA reads TGTGCCAGCAGCTTCCCTAGCATGGACACTGAAGCTTTCTTT.

J is TRBJ1-1 and V is TRBV12-3 or TRBV12-4; the match to TRBD1 covers 11 bases. The J segment lost 6 bases and the V segment lost 7 bases, leaving 7 bases of the junction unmatched. The CDR3 length is 14 residues. The CDR3 DNA reads as TGTGCCAGCACTCAGGACAGGGGGCGTCCTGAAGCTTTCTTT. Encoded protein: CASTQDRGRPEAFF.

The chain couples TRBV5-1 to TRBJ2-7, with 9 bases that match TRBD2. Germline CDR1 is SGHRS and CDR2 is YFSETQ. Unmatched junction bases numbered 22, after V lost 4 bases and J lost 5 bases. The CDR3 length is 19 residues. CDR3: CASSQEFGGRGRAGDEQYF. CDR3 coding DNA: TGCGCCAGCAGCCAAGAATTCGGGGGTCGCGGGAGGGCCGGCGACGAGCAGTACTTC.

This clonotype has a single count. This may come from a read error, since a much larger clone is one base off. The DNA for the CDR3 is TGCAGCGTTGGCCGCGAAAGGGACGCTGAAGCTTTCTTT. Translating gives CSVGRERDAEAFF. The chain couples TRBV29-1 to TRBJ1-1, with D tentatively TRBD1 (5 bases). Trimming took 4 bases from V and 6 from J, leaving 15 bases between them. The CDR3 loop spans 13 amino acids. The germline V gene encodes CDR1 SQVTM and CDR2 ANQGSEA.

There are many counts of this clonotype. The rearrangement links TRBV14 to TRBJ1-1; D unresolved. Germline CDR1 is SGHDN and CDR2 is FVKESK. The CDR3 has 13 residues. V was cut by 3 bases and J by 0 bases, with 5 bases left in between. CDR3 DNA: TGTGCCAGCAGCCATAGCATGAACACTGAAGCTTTCTTT. This sequence encodes CASSHSMNTEAFF.

V usage is TRBV7-3 and J usage is TRBJ1-2; tentatively, D is TRBD1 (6 bases). The CDR3 extends over 13 amino acids. From germline, CDR1 is SGHTA and CDR2 FQGTGA. The V gene lost 3 bases and the J gene lost 7 bases, with 12 bases spanning the gap. CDR3 sequence reads: CASSLSRGGGYTF. In DNA, the CDR3 is TGTGCCAGCAGCTTGAGCAGAGGGGGTGGCTACACCTTC. The full variable domain, with the rest looked up from reference TRBV7-3 and TRBJ1-2, is GAGVSQTPSNKVTEKGKYVELRCDPISGHTALYWYRQSLGQGPEFLIYFQGTGAADDSGLPNDRFFAVRPEGSVSTLKIQRTERGDSAVYLCASSLSRGGGYTFGSGTRLTVV.

V usage is TRBV10-2 and J usage is TRBJ2-5, with 8 bases identical to TRBD2. The length of the CDR3 is 15 residues. V gave up 6 bases and J gave up 1 base; unmatched junction bases: 7. CDR1 and CDR2 (germline): WSHSY, SAAADI. The CDR3 is CASSRTSTSQETQYF. The CDR3 bases are TGCGCCAGCAGCCGGACTAGCACCAGCCAAGAGACCCAGTACTTC.

The V gene is TRBV12-3 or TRBV12-4, the J gene TRBJ2-7, with 7 positions matching TRBD1. The CDR3 length is 16 residues. The V and J ends lost 3 bases and 6 bases, in that order; junction bases with no gene match: 14. CDR3 residues: CASSFLRIGRGTEQYF. The CDR3, as DNA: TGTGCCAGCAGTTTCCTACGTATTGGCAGGGGGACCGAGCAGTACTTC.

The chain joins TRBV13 to TRBJ1-2; D remains unclear. Germline V gene data show CDR1 as PRHDT and CDR2 as FYEKMQ (reference sequence). V lost 0 bases and J 1 base, leaving 9 bases between the germline ends. The CDR3 extends over 15 amino acids. In DNA, the CDR3 is TGTGCCAGCAGCTTAGGGGCCCGAGATAACTATGGCTACACCTTC. This encodes CASSLGARDNYGYTF.

This clonotype has ten or more counts. The chain has TRBV15 and TRBJ2-7; D gene ambiguous. The CDR3 spans 17 residues. V was trimmed by 0 bases and J by 0 bases, leaving 15 bases between them. The germline V gene has CDR1 LNHNV and CDR2 YYDKDF (reference sequence). CDR3 sequence: CATSRERGPRSSYEQYF. Written as DNA, the CDR3 is TGTGCCACCAGCAGAGAAAGAGGCCCTAGGAGCTCCTACGAGCAGTACTTC.

This clonotype showed up just a few times. The J gene is TRBJ2-7, the V gene TRBV20-1; no firm D call. The ends were cut back, 4 bases at V and 3 bases at J, with 13 bases in the middle. Per germline, CDR1 DFQATT and CDR2 SNEGSKA (reference sequence). The CDR3 runs to 13 residues. The CDR3 sequence: CSAIGAVVYEQYF. Here the CDR3 DNA reads TGCAGTGCTATTGGCGCCGTCGTCTACGAGCAGTACTTC.

In DNA form, the CDR3 reads TGTGCCAGCAGCTTGAAATATTGGGCAGACCGTAACACTGAAGCTTTCTTT. It yields the protein CASSLKYWADRNTEAFF. The rearrangement joins TRBV7-6 to TRBJ1-1; D is ambiguous. This CDR3 comprises 17 residues. The germline V gene encodes CDR1 SGHVS and CDR2 FNYEAQ. V lost 3 bases to trimming and J lost 2 bases, with 19 bases between them.

J is TRBJ1-2 and V is TRBV2; D gene uncertain. Germline V gene data show CDR1 as SNHLY and CDR2 as FYNNEI. V lost 7 bases to trimming and J lost 7 bases, with 13 bases between them. There are 12 residues in the CDR3. The CDR3 loop reads CASTKLDGGYTF. The CDR3 region has the DNA TGTGCCAGCACAAAGCTGGACGGTGGCTACACCTTC.

This clonotype was found a few times. The CDR3 loop reads CASSLVTGGDYGYTF. DNA for the CDR3: TGTGCCAGCAGCTTGGTGACAGGGGGCGACTATGGCTACACCTTC. The V and J genes are TRBV7-9 and TRBJ1-2, with 10 bases identical to TRBD1. The germline V gene encodes CDR1 SEHNR and CDR2 FQNEAQ (reference sequence). The CDR3 covers 15 residues. V trimming: 3 bases; J trimming: 3 bases; junction bases outside the gene matches: 4.

V is TRBV10-2 and J is TRBJ2-6, with 7 bases fitting TRBD1. J gave up 4 bases and V 3 bases, and 3 bases lay outside the gene matches. Germline V gene sequence: CDR1 WSHSY, CDR2 SAAADI. The CDR3 has 15 residues. CDR3 sequence (DNA): TGCGCCAGCAGTGAAACAGGGGACGGGGCCAACGTCCTGACTTTC. It encodes CASSETGDGANVLTF.